A selection of T cell receptor beta chains follows, all from one sample in a study of blood T cell repertoires in COVID-19. Sequencing was performed with immunoSEQ multiplex PCR; in TCRdb, only in-frame clones are kept and a portion is missing. The repertoire holds some 93,000 clones, with around 79% as singletons. The sample was peripheral blood. The receptors stem from a human donor in a cohort sampled during active COVID-19. Each CDR3 is given with its conserved first and last residue. The order of the fields is clone size, V gene, CDR3 protein. Part of the rows lack a size; the others show once, few, many or a class for expanded clones.

size: .; V: TRBV27; CDR3: CASSSRDRGDTIYF
size: .; V: TRBV27; CDR3: CASSFSGRETQYF
size: .; V: TRBV30; CDR3: CAWSRLAGSLGTQYF
size: .; V: TRBV4-1; CDR3: CASSQDWQIRGRPQHF
size: .; V: TRBV2; CDR3: CASSELSGNTQYF
size: .; V: TRBV6-5; CDR3: CASTLPRTGWYEQYF
size: .; V: TRBV5-4; CDR3: CASSLAQAGNTEAFF
size: .; V: TRBV10-3; CDR3: CAISEWDSLNTEAFF
size: .; V: TRBV18; CDR3: CASSPPSSRVTIYF
size: once; V: TRBV4-2; CDR3: CASSQESPGLADF
size: few; V: TRBV7-9; CDR3: CASSEGQGETNEKLFF
size: .; V: TRBV9; CDR3: CASSSGRTDTQYF
size: .; V: TRBV30; CDR3: CAWSVWREDTGELFF
size: few; V: TRBV28; CDR3: CASSLFGQGAKNIQYF
size: .; V: TRBV27; CDR3: CASRQGQETQYF
size: .; V: TRBV10-2; CDR3: CASIHDNRGWERAQYF
size: .; V: TRBV7-9; CDR3: CASSLDGGGYTF
size: .; V: TRBV7-9; CDR3: CASSLAFSGNEQFF
size: .; V: TRBV6-5; CDR3: CASSYRGGVETQYF
size: .; V: TRBV28; CDR3: CASRPSTGQGAGSPLHF
size: few; V: TRBV19; CDR3: CASRDRNTGELFF
size: .; V: TRBV14; CDR3: CASSRLGTGDLNEQFF
size: .; V: TRBV5-1; CDR3: CASSLAAGNNEQFF
size: .; V: TRBV7-9; CDR3: CASSPTGLASNEQFF
size: .; V: TRBV2; CDR3: CASSEVGGAQTEAFF
size: .; V: TRBV5-6; CDR3: CASSLKAYNEQFF
size: .; V: TRBV19; CDR3: CASSRTLDRGGANVLTF
size: .; V: TRBV19; CDR3: CASSIREETQYF
size: .; V: TRBV3-1/TRBV3-2; CDR3: CASSQDRGETQYF
size: .; V: TRBV6-5; CDR3: CASTRTTGRDYGYTF
size: .; V: TRBV18; CDR3: CASSLGLARDNEQFF
size: few; V: TRBV18; CDR3: CASSPPSGRAREQYF
size: .; V: TRBV3-1/TRBV3-2; CDR3: CASSHASGNEQFF
size: .; V: TRBV19; CDR3: CASSINLISDPGELFF
size: .; V: TRBV30; CDR3: CAWSPGLSGANVLTF
size: .; V: TRBV28; CDR3: CASTSPDTHSYEQYF
size: once; V: TRBV9; CDR3: CASSERDRGTETQYF
size: .; V: TRBV2; CDR3: CASRTDREEAFF
size: .; V: TRBV15; CDR3: CATSRDLTDTQYF
size: .; V: TRBV7-2; CDR3: CASSLVLQETQYF
size: .; V: TRBV7-9; CDR3: CASSLRGSGTDTQYF
size: once; V: TRBV29-1; CDR3: CSVTLAAISYNEQFF
size: .; V: TRBV5-8; CDR3: CASSLAASGLAGELFF